This is a list of T cell receptor beta chains from one sample in a study of PD-1 blockade in mismatch repair-deficient tumors. The assay was immunoSEQ multiplex PCR, and TCRdb's table has in-frame clones only and misses some. The data show over 30,000 clones, approximately 80% seen once. Sequencing was performed on PBMCs, taken less than 7 weeks after starting pembrolizumab. The receptors stem from an adult with mismatch repair-deficient cancer. Each CDR3 is given with its conserved first and last residue. D genes are given only for firm matches. Some rows have no size entry. The others give once, few or many, or a class for an expanded clone.

clone_size d_call j_call cdr3_length v_call cdr3_nt cdr3_aa
few NA TRBJ2-7 14 TRBV6-1 TGTGCCAGCACACAAAGGAGGCGGAGCTACGAGCAGTACTTC CASTQRRRSYEQYF
NA TRBD1 TRBJ2-3 17 TRBV5-6 TGTGCCAGCAGCTCTGACAGGGGGCTGCGGGGCACAGATACGCAGTATTTT CASSSDRGLRGTDTQYF
once TRBD1 TRBJ2-1 15 TRBV6-5 TGTGCCAGCAGAAAACAGGGGGCTTGGTACAATGAGCAGTTCTTC CASRKQGAWYNEQFF
NA TRBD1 TRBJ1-4 12 TRBV28 TGTGCGGGACAGACAACTAATGAAAAACTGTTTTTT CAGQTTNEKLFF
NA NA TRBJ1-2 14 TRBV30 TGTGCCTGGAGTGTATCCAGGGCTAACTATGGCTACACCTTC CAWSVSRANYGYTF
NA TRBD1 TRBJ1-1 15 TRBV28 TGTGCCAGCAGTTTATTTGGGGACAGGGGCACTGAAGCTTTCTTT CASSLFGDRGTEAFF
NA NA TRBJ2-3 11 TRBV30 TGTGCCTGCGCGTCATCAGATACGCAGTATTTT CACASSDTQYF
NA TRBD2 TRBJ2-2 20 TRBV18 TGTGCCAGCTCGCTGACCTTCCTCCCAGCGGGAGGGCCGAACACCGGGGAGCTGTTTTTT CASSLTFLPAGGPNTGELFF
NA TRBD1 TRBJ1-5 15 TRBV6-5 TGTGCCAGCACCCCCTTAGGGACAGTTGACCAGCCCCAGCATTTT CASTPLGTVDQPQHF
NA TRBD2 TRBJ2-1 13 TRBV19 TGTGCCAGTAGATGGACTAGCGGGTCTGAGCAGTTCTTC CASRWTSGSEQFF
few NA TRBJ2-7 12 TRBV2 TGTGCCAGCAGCCCCGGGGGAGGCGAGCAGTACTTC CASSPGGGEQYF
NA NA TRBJ1-1 13 TRBV6-1 TGTGCCAGCAGAGCGGCTCCGAACACTGAAGCTTTCTTT CASRAAPNTEAFF
NA TRBD1 TRBJ2-7 15 TRBV28 TGTGCCAGCAGACGAACGGGACAGGGCCCCTACGAGCAGTACTTC CASRRTGQGPYEQYF
NA NA TRBJ1-6 13 TRBV10-3 TGTGCCATCAGTGGGACAGAAAATTCACCCCTCCACTTT CAISGTENSPLHF
NA TRBD2 TRBJ2-5 15 TRBV7-3 TGTGCCAGCAGCTTAGCGGGAGGGCGGCAAGAGACCCAGTACTTC CASSLAGGRQETQYF
few NA TRBJ2-7 13 TRBV28 TGTGCCAGCAGTTTATTTGCCAGGCGAGAGCAGTACTTC CASSLFARREQYF
NA NA TRBJ2-2 14 TRBV2 TGTGCCAGCAGTGTCCAGGGCTGGATCGGGGAGCTGTTTTTT CASSVQGWIGELFF
NA NA TRBJ1-5 15 TRBV27 TGTGCCAGCAGACCAGGATCAGGGGCGAGTCAGCCCCAGCATTTT CASRPGSGASQPQHF
NA TRBD1 TRBJ2-7 13 TRBV19 TGTGCCAGTAGTCCGGGACAGGGTGCCGAGCAGTACTTC CASSPGQGAEQYF
NA NA TRBJ1-2 16 TRBV5-5 TGTGCCAGCAGCCCGGATAGCGGGGAAAGCGATTATGGCTACACCTTC CASSPDSGESDYGYTF
NA TRBD1 TRBJ2-1 15 TRBV2 TGTGCCAGCAGTGAAGCAGGACAGGGGAAGCTTGAGCAGTTCTTC CASSEAGQGKLEQFF
once NA TRBJ2-5 12 TRBV23-1 TGCGCCAGCAGTCAATCACGGGAGACCCAGTACTTC CASSQSRETQYF
NA NA TRBJ1-2 15 TRBV14 TGTGCCAGCAGCCAGGATGGATGGGGTGCGGGTGGCTACACCTTC CASSQDGWGAGGYTF
NA NA TRBJ1-5 13 TRBV28 TGTGCCAGCAGGGCGTCGGGGAATCAGCCCCAGCATTTT CASRASGNQPQHF
few TRBD2 TRBJ2-1 16 TRBV7-9 TGTGCCAGCAGATCACTAGCGGGAGAGTCCTACAATGAGCAGTTCTTC CASRSLAGESYNEQFF
NA TRBD2 TRBJ2-1 15 TRBV18 TGTGCCAGCTCAGGACTAGCGGGAGGCGATAATGAGCAGTTCTTC CASSGLAGGDNEQFF
NA TRBD2 TRBJ2-1 15 TRBV15 TGTGCCACCAGCAGAACTAGCGGGGGAGACAATGAGCAGTTCTTC CATSRTSGGDNEQFF
NA NA TRBJ2-2 13 TRBV5-1 TGCGCCAGCGGACGGGATCGTGGCGGGGAGCTGTTTTTT CASGRDRGGELFF
NA NA TRBJ2-2 12 TRBV5-1 TGCGCCAGCAGCCTGAACACCGGGGAGCTGTTTTTT CASSLNTGELFF
NA NA TRBJ2-3 18 TRBV4-2 TGTGCCAGCAGCCACGACGCGATAGTGTATCTAGGCACAGATACGCAGTATTTT CASSHDAIVYLGTDTQYF
NA TRBD2 TRBJ2-1 15 TRBV19 TGTGCCAGTAGCTCGACGGGGAGCGGGAGGCATGAGCAGTTCTTC CASSSTGSGRHEQFF
NA NA TRBJ2-3 15 TRBV28 NA CASSFFGQDPDTQYF
NA TRBD2 TRBJ2-2 16 TRBV5-1 TGCGCCAGCATAGGACTAGCGGGGGCGAACACCGGGGAGCTGTTTTTT CASIGLAGANTGELFF
NA NA TRBJ2-1 12 TRBV11-2 TGTGCCAGCAGCTCTCGTCCCGGCGAGGGGTTCTTC CASSSRPGEGFF
NA NA TRBJ2-6 17 TRBV10-2 TGCGCCAGCAGTGAGCGGCGCAGGGTGACTGGGGCCAACGTCCTGACTTTC CASSERRRVTGANVLTF
NA NA TRBJ2-5 16 TRBV5-1 TGCGCCAGCAGCTTGGCCAAGTCAGGAGGACTGGAGACCCAGTACTTC CASSLAKSGGLETQYF
NA NA TRBJ2-3 12 TRBV7-3 TGTGCCAGCAGCTTTAGCCCAGATACGCAGTATTTT CASSFSPDTQYF
NA TRBD2 TRBJ2-2 16 TRBV19 TGTGCCAGTAGTAGGAAGACTAGCGGGGGAACCGGGGAGCTGTTTTTT CASSRKTSGGTGELFF
NA NA TRBJ2-7 14 TRBV28 TGTGCCAGCAGTCTATCCGGGACATTCTACGAGCAGTACTTC CASSLSGTFYEQYF
NA TRBD1 TRBJ1-5 20 TRBV6-7 TGTGCCAGCAGTTCCACCAGACAGGGACTTGGTCTTTGTAGCAATCAGCCCCAGCATTTT CASSSTRQGLGLCSNQPQHF
NA TRBD2 TRBJ2-1 16 TRBV6-4 TGTGCCAGCAGTGACAATGGACTAGCGGTCTACAATGAGCAGTTCTTC CASSDNGLAVYNEQFF
NA NA TRBJ2-5 15 TRBV7-2 TGTGCCAGCAGCTTATCCAGGGGAATCCCCGAGACCCAGTACTTC CASSLSRGIPETQYF
NA TRBD1 TRBJ2-5 14 TRBV19 TGTGCCAGTAGTCCTAGGGGGCAGGGAGAGACCCAGTACTTC CASSPRGQGETQYF
NA TRBD1 TRBJ2-5 16 TRBV4-2 TGTGCCAGCAGCCAAGATCACGGGACAGGCCAAGAGACCCAGTACTTC CASSQDHGTGQETQYF
few NA TRBJ2-7 17 TRBV5-1 TGCGCCAGCAGCTTGGGGTTAAGGGGATTGGGCTCCTACGAGCAGTACTTC CASSLGLRGLGSYEQYF
NA TRBD1 TRBJ1-2 18 TRBV6-4 TGTGCCAGCAGTGATAGTCGGTCGGGACAGGGGGCATTGGCTGGCTACACCTTC CASSDSRSGQGALAGYTF
NA NA TRBJ2-7 19 TRBV7-6 TGTGCCAGCAGCCTGCCCCCGGGGTTTCGGGGGAAGGACCCCTACGAGCAGTACTTC CASSLPPGFRGKDPYEQYF
NA TRBD1 TRBJ1-2 14 TRBV19 TGTGCCAGTAGAAGGGACAGGGGATTCTATGGCTACACCTTC CASRRDRGFYGYTF
NA NA TRBJ1-2 14 TRBV28 TGTGCCAGCAGTTACGGGCAGGGAGGCTATGGCTACACCTTC CASSYGQGGYGYTF
NA TRBD1 TRBJ2-2 18 TRBV11-3 TGTGCCAGCAGCCCCCGGACAGGTTGGAATACGAAGACCGGGGAGCTGTTTTTT CASSPRTGWNTKTGELFF
NA NA TRBJ1-4 15 TRBV27 TGTGCCAGCAGTCGCCGGGACAATGACAATGAAAAACTGTTTTTT CASSRRDNDNEKLFF
NA NA TRBJ1-3 14 TRBV19 TGTGCCAGTAGTATACAGGGCCGTGGAAACACCATATATTTT CASSIQGRGNTIYF
NA NA TRBJ1-3 15 TRBV27 TGTGCCAGCAGTTTATCGGGGGGTTCTGGAAACACCATATATTTT CASSLSGGSGNTIYF
few TRBD2 TRBJ2-5 14 TRBV4-1 TGCGCCAGCAGCCAAGCGGGAGGGCCAGAGACCCAGTACTTC CASSQAGGPETQYF
NA NA TRBJ2-7 12 TRBV19 TGTGCCAGTAGTTTCAGCGGTTACGAGCAGTACTTC CASSFSGYEQYF
NA NA TRBJ1-5 13 TRBV18 TGTGCCAGCACTACAGGTTGGGGTCAGCCCCAGCATTTT CASTTGWGQPQHF
NA TRBD2 TRBJ2-7 17 TRBV19 TGTGCCAGTAGTATAAGAGAAGGTAGCGGGGGCTCCTACGAGCAGTACTTC CASSIREGSGGSYEQYF
NA NA TRBJ2-7 11 TRBV19 TGTGCCAGTAGTACGGGTTACGAGCAGTACTTC CASSTGYEQYF
NA TRBD1 TRBJ1-3 17 TRBV6-1 TGTGCCAGCAGTGCAACGACAGGGAATTTATATGGAAACACCATATATTTT CASSATTGNLYGNTIYF